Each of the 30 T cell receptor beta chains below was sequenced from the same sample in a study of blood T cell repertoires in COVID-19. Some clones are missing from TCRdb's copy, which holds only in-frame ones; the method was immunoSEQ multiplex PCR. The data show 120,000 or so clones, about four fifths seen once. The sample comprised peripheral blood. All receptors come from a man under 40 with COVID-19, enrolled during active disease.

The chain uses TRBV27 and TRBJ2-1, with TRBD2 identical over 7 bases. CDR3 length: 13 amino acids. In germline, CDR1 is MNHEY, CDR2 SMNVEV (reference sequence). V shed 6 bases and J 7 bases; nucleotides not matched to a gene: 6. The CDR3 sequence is CASSRGRGNEQFF. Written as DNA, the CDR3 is TGTGCCAGCAGCCGCGGGAGAGGGAATGAGCAGTTCTTC.

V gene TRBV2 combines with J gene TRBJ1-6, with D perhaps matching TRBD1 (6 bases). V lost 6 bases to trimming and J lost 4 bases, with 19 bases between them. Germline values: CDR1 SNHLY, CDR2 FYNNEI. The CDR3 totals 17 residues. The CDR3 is CASRGEMGQAYNSPLHF. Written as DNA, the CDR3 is TGTGCCAGCAGAGGTGAAATGGGACAAGCTTATAATTCACCCCTCCACTTT.

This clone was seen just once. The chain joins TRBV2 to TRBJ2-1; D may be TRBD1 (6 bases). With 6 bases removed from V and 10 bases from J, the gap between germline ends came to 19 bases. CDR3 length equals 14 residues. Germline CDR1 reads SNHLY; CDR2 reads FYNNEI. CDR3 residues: CASSGQGPVGEQFF. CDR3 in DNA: TGTGCCAGCAGCGGTCAGGGGCCAGTAGGGGAGCAGTTCTTC.

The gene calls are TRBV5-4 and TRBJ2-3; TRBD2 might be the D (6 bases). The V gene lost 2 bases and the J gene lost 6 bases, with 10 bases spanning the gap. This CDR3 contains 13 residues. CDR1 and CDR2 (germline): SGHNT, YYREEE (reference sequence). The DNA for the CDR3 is TGTGCCAGCAGCTTTAGCGGTGCGGATACGCAGTATTTT. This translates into CASSFSGADTQYF.

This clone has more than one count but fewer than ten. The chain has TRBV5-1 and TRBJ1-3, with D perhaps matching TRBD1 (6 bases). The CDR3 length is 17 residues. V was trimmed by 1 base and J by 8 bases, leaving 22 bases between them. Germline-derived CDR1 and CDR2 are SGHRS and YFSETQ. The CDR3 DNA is TGCGCCAGCAGCTTGCGGCTGTCTATTACAGGGTACGACACCATATATTTT. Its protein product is CASSLRLSITGYDTIYF. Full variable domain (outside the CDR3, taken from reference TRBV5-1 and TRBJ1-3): KAGVTQTPRYLIKTRGQQVTLSCSPISGHRSVSWYQQTPGQGLQFLFEYFSETQRNKGNFPGRFSGRQFSNSRSEMNVSTLELGDSALYLCASSLRLSITGYDTIYFGEGSWLTVV.

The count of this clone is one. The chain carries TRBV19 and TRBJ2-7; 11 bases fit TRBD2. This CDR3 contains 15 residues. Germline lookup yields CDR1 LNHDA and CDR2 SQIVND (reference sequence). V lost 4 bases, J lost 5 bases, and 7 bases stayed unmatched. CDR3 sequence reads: CASSTLGTSGNEQYF. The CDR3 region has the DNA TGTGCCAGTAGTACCCTAGGGACTAGCGGTAACGAGCAGTACTTC. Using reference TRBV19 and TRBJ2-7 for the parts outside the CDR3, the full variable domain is DGGITQSPKYLFRKEGQNVTLSCEQNLNHDAMYWYRQDPGQGLRLIYYSQIVNDFQKGDIAEGYSVSREKKESFPLTVTSAQKNPTAFYLCASSTLGTSGNEQYFGPGTRLTVT.

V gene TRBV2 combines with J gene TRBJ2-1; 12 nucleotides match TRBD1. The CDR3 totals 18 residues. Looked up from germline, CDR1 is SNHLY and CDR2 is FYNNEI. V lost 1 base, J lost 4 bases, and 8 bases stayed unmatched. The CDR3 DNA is TGTGCCAGCAGTGAAGTGGGACAGGGGGCCCGACAATACAATGAGCAGTTCTTC. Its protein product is CASSEVGQGARQYNEQFF. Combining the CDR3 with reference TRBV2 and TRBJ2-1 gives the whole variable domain EPEVTQTPSHQVTQMGQEVILRCVPISNHLYFYWYRQILGQKVEFLVSFYNNEISEKSEIFDDQFSVERPDGSNFTLKIRSTKLEDSAMYFCASSEVGQGARQYNEQFFGPGTRLTVL.

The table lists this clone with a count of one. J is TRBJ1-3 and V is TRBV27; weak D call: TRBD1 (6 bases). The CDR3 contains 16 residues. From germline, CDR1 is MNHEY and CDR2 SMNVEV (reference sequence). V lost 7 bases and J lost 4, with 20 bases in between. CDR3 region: CASTLGRPGAGNTIYF. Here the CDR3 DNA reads TGTGCCAGCACCCTGGGTCGTCCAGGGGCAGGAAACACCATATATTTT.

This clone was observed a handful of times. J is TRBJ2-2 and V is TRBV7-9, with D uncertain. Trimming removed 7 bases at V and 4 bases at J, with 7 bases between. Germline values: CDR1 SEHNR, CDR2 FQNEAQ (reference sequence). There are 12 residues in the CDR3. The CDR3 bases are TGTGCCAGCATTCTGAGCACCGGGGAGCTGTTTTTT. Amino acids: CASILSTGELFF.

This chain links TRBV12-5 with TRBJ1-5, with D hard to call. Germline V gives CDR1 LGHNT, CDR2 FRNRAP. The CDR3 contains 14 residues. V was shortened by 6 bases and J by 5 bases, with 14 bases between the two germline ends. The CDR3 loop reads CASGPGRIYQPQHF. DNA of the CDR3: TGTGCTAGTGGCCCGGGTCGAATTTATCAGCCCCAGCATTTT.

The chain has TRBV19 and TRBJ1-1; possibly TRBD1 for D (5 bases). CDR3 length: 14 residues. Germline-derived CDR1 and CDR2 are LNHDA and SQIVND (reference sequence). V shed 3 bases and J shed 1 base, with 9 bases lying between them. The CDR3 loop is CASSMVRGNTEAFF. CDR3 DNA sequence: TGTGCCAGTAGTATGGTAAGGGGGAACACTGAAGCTTTCTTT.

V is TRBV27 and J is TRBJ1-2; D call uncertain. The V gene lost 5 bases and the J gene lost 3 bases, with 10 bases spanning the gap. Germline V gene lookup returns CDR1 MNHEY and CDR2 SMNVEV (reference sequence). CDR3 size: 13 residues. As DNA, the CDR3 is TGTGCCAGCAGTCGCGCAGGCTACTATGGCTACACCTTC. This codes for CASSRAGYYGYTF.

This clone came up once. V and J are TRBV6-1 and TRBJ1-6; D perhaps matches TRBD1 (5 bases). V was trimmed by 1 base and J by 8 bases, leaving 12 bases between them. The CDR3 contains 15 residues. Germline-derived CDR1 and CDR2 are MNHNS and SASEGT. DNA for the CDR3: TGTGCCAGCAGTGAAGTGGAGGGCAGGGATTCACCCCTCCACTTT. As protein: CASSEVEGRDSPLHF.

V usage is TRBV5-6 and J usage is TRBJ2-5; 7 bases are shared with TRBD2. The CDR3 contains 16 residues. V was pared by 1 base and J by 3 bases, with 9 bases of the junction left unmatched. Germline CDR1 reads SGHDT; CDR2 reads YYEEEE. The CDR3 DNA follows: TGTGCCAGCAGCTTGCTTTCCGCGGGAGACAAAGAGACCCAGTACTTC. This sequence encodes CASSLLSAGDKETQYF.

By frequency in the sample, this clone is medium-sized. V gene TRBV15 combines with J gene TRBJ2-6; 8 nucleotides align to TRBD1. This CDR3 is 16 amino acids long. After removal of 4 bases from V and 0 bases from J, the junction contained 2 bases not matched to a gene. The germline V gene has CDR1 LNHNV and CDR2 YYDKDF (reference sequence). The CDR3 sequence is CATSTDRASGANVLTF. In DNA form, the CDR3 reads TGTGCCACCAGCACGGACAGGGCCTCTGGGGCCAACGTCCTGACTTTC.

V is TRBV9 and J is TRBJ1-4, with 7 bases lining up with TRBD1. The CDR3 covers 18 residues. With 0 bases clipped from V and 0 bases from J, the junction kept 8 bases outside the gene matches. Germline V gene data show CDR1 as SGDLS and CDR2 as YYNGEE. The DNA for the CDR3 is TGTGCCAGCAGCGTAGGAGGGACAGCCTCACCAACTAATGAAAAACTGTTTTTT. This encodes CASSVGGTASPTNEKLFF.

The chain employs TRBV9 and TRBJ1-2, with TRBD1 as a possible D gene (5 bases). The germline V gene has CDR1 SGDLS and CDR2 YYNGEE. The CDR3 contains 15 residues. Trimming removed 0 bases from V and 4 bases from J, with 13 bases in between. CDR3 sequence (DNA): TGTGCCAGCAGCGTAGGGGCAGGGATGGGCTATGGCTACACCTTC. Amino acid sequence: CASSVGAGMGYGYTF.

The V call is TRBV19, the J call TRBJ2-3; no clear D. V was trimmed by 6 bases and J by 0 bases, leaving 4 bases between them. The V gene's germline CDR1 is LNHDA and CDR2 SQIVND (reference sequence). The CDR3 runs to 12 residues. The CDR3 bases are TGTGCCAGTAGCAGGAGCACAGATACGCAGTATTTT. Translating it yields CASSRSTDTQYF.

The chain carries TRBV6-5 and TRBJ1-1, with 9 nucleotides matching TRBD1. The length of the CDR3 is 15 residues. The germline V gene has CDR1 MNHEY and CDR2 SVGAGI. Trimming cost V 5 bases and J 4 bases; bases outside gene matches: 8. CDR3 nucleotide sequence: TGTGCCAGCAGTCGTACCCCGGGACAGGGCACTGAAGCTTTCTTT. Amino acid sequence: CASSRTPGQGTEAFF.

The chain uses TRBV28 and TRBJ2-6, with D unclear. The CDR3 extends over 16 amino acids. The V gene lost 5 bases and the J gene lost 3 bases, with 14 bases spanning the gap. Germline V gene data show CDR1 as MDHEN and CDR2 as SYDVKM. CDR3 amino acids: CASSSGSGIGANVLTF. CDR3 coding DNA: TGTGCCAGCAGTAGTGGTTCAGGTATTGGGGCCAACGTCCTGACTTTC.

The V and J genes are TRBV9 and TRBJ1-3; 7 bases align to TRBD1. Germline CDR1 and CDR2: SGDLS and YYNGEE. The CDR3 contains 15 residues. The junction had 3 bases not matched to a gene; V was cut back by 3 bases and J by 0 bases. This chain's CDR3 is CASSGNRGSGNTIYF. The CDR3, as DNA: TGTGCCAGCAGCGGGAACAGGGGCTCTGGAAACACCATATATTTT.

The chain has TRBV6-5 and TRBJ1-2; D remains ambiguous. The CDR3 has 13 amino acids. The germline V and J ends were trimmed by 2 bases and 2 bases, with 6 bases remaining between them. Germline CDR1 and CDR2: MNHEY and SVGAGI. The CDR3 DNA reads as TGTGCCAGCAGTTACGGGAGAAACTATGGCTACACCTTC. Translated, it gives CASSYGRNYGYTF.

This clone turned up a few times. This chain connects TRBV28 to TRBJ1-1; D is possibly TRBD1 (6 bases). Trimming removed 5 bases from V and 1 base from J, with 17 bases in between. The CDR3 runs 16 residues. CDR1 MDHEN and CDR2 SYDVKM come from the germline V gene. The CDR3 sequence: CASSQTGKKRNTEAFF. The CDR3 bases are TGTGCCAGCAGTCAGACAGGTAAGAAGAGGAACACTGAAGCTTTCTTT.

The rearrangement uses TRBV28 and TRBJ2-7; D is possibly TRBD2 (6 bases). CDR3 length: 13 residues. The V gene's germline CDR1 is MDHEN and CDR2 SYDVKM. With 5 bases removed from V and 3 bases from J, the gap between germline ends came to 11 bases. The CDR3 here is CASSPMGGYEQYF. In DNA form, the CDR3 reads TGTGCCAGCAGTCCCATGGGGGGCTACGAGCAGTACTTC. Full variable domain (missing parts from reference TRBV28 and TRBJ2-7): DVKVTQSSRYLVKRTGEKVFLECVQDMDHENMFWYRQDPGLGLRLIYFSYDVKMKEKGDIPEGYSVSREKKERFSLILESASTNQTSMYLCASSPMGGYEQYFGPGTRLTVT.

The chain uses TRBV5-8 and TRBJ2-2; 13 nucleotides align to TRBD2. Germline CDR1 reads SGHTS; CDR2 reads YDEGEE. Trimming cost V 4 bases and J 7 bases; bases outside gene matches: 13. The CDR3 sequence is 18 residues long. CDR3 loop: CASSPTGLAGTRGGELFF. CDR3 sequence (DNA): TGTGCCAGCAGCCCGACGGGACTAGCGGGAACTCGGGGCGGGGAGCTGTTTTTT.

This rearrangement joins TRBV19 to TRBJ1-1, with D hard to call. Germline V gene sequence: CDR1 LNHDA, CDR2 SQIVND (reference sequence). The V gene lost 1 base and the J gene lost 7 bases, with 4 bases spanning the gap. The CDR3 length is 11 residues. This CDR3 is CASSIGGEAFF. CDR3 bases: TGTGCCAGTAGTATAGGCGGTGAAGCTTTCTTT.

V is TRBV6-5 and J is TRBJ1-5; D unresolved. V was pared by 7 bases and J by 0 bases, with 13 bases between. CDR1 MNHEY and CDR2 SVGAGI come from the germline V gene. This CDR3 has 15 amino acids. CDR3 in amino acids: CASNEGTASNQPQHF. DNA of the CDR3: TGTGCCAGCAACGAAGGAACAGCTAGCAATCAGCCCCAGCATTTT.

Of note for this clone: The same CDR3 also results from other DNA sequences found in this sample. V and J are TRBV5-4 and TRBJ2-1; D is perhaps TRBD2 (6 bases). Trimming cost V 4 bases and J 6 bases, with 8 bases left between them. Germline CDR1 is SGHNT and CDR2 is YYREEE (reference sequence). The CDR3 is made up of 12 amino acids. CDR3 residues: CASSRLGNEQFF. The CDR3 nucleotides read TGTGCCAGCAGCAGACTAGGCAATGAGCAGTTCTTC.

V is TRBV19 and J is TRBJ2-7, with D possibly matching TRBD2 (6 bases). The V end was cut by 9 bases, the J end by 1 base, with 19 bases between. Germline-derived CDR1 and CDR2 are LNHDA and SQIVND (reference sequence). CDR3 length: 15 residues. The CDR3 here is CASRSNGGSSYEQYF. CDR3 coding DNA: TGTGCCAGCAGAAGTAACGGGGGTTCGTCCTACGAGCAGTACTTC. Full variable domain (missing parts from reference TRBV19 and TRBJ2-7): DGGITQSPKYLFRKEGQNVTLSCEQNLNHDAMYWYRQDPGQGLRLIYYSQIVNDFQKGDIAEGYSVSREKKESFPLTVTSAQKNPTAFYLCASRSNGGSSYEQYFGPGTRLTVT.

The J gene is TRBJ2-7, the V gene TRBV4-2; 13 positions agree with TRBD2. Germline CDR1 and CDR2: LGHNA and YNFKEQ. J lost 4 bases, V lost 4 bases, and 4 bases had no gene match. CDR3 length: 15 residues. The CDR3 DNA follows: TGTGCCAGCAGCCCCGGACTAGCGGGGGCTTACGAGCAGTACTTC. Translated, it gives CASSPGLAGAYEQYF.